The entry below describes one TCR beta chain. Its antigen remains unidentified. The data were taken from a study of T cell repertoires in cytomegalovirus infection. Study background: HLA-C-restricted CMV epitopes, recently identified, and well-studied HLA-B-restricted ones were used by the study. Matching HLA type, along with CMV infection, was indicated by public TCR beta signatures.

TCRdb re-called the reads with MiXCR, one entry per CDR3 protein. The table shows hundreds of thousands of distinct CDR3 sequences, with about 39% occurring only once. Findings of the study overall: Dominating the ex vivo response were HLA-C-restricted CMV-specific TCR beta clonotypes.

The CDR3 is 15 amino acids. V trimming: 6 bases; J trimming: 5 bases; junction bases outside the gene matches: 10. In germline, CDR1 is MDHEN, CDR2 SYDVKM. The specimen comprised cultured PBMCs, sampled from culture after CMV antigen stimulation. The chain carries TRBV28 and TRBJ2-7, with 10 bases that match TRBD2. This TCR was recovered from a human donor in good health (CMV status not recorded). Some clones in this sample may be carry-over from other donors' samples. The CDR3 is CASSSQRGGLDEQYF. CDR3 bases: TGTGCCAGCAGCTCTCAGCGGGGGGGCCTGGACGAGCAGTACTTC.